Many counts were recorded for the clone carrying this TCR beta chain. This CDR3 comprises 16 residues. Germline V lookup: CDR1 SGDLS, CDR2 YYNGEE. Trimming shortened V by 7 bases and J by 2 bases, and 20 bases separated the two germline ends. Flow cytometry had shown expanded CD8+CD57+ cells in the patients chosen for sequencing. Everyone among the patients had severe acquired aplastic anemia. The data stem from a study of CD8+CD57+ T cells in acquired aplastic anemia. Study at large: Isolated CD4+ and CD8+ cells, once sorted, yielded DNA averaging around 2.9 ug.

The study profiled TCR beta VDJ and CDR3 using genomic DNA as template. Each CDR3 protein gets one entry after TCRdb re-called the reads with MiXCR. The sample includes 95,000 to 150,000 distinct CDR3 sequences, almost 40% seen only once; the top ten take 2.6%. This TCR derives from a human donor with aplastic anemia. The chain recombines TRBV9 with TRBJ2-3, with D possibly TRBD2 on 5 matching bases. Sequenced material: sorted CD4+, CD8+, or CD8+CD57+ T cells (not recorded which) from PBMCs. The CDR3 is CASHPEGAAYTDTQYF. CDR3 in DNA: TGTGCCAGCCACCCCGAGGGAGCGGCCTACACAGATACGCAGTATTTT. Supplemented by reference TRBV9 and TRBJ2-3, the full variable domain reads DSGVTQTPKHLITATGQRVTLRCSPRSGDLSVYWYQQSLDQGLQFLIQYYNGEERAKGNILERFSAQQFPDLHSELNLSSLELGDSALYFCASHPEGAAYTDTQYFGPGTRLTVL.